This T cell receptor (beta chain) was profiled in a study of cytomegalovirus exposure and HLA in healthy donors. Overall study: Ancestry clustering placed around 81% of some 400 genotyped donors in the Caucasian-associated cluster. Whole-study results and caveats: As confirmed in vitro, three CMV-associated chains were specific for CMV antigens. V- and J-gene trimming in TCR beta was tied to a missense DCLRE1C variant by an analysis performed later.

Details on this clone: Its specificity is not known.

13 Jbeta primers and 60 Vbeta primers were used for the PCR. Method: immunoSEQ multiplex PCR; TCRdb's copy keeps in-frame clones and lacks some. The sample lists approximately 120,000 clones, over 65% occurring once. Looked up from germline, CDR1 is LNHNV and CDR2 is YYDKDF (reference sequence). CDR3 length: 13 residues. V gave up 7 bases and J gave up 0 bases; unmatched junction bases: 2. This clonotype was sampled from a man aged 50 to 60 in good health and CMV-seronegative. The sample taken for sequencing was PBMCs. The gene calls are TRBV15 and TRBJ2-7; 8 nucleotides align to TRBD2. CDR3 bases: TGTGCCACCACCGGGACTAGCTCCTACGAGCAGTACTTC. It specifies CATTGTSSYEQYF. The whole variable domain, remainder taken from reference TRBV15 and TRBJ2-7, is DAMVIQNPRYQVTQFGKPVTLSCSQTLNHNVMYWYQQKSSQAPKLLFHYYDKDFNNEADTPDNFQSRRPNTSFCFLDIRSPGLGDTAMYLCATTGTSSYEQYFGPGTRLTVT.